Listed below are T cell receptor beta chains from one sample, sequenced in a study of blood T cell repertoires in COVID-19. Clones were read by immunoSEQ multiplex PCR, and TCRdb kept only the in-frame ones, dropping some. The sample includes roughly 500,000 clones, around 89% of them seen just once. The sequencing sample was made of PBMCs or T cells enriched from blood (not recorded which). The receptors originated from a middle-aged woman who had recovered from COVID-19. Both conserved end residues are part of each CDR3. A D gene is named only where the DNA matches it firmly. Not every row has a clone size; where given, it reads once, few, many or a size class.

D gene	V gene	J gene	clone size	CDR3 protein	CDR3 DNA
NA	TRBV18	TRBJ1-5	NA	CASSPQGLDQPQHF	TGTGCCAGCTCACCACAGGGGCTAGATCAGCCCCAGCATTTT
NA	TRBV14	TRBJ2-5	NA	CASSLREAGHRETQYF	TGTGCCAGCAGCCTTCGCGAGGCAGGGCACCGGGAGACCCAGTACTTC
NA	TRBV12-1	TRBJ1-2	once	CASRGTNYGYTF	TGTGCCAGCAGAGGGACAAACTATGGCTACACCTTC
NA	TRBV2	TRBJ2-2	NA	CASSQRGREDTGELFF	TGTGCCAGCAGCCAAAGGGGGCGGGAGGACACCGGGGAGCTGTTTTTT
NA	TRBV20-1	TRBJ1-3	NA	CSASSGREVNTIYF	TGCAGTGCTAGTTCGGGCAGGGAGGTTAACACCATATATTTT
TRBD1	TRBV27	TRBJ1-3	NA	CASSARQGARASQGNTIYF	TGTGCCAGCAGTGCCCGACAGGGAGCTCGGGCATCGCAAGGAAACACCATATATTTT
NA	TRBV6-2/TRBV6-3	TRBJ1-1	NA	CASSPTSGGRYTEAFF	TGTGCCAGCAGTCCAACGTCCGGGGGGCGGTACACTGAAGCTTTCTTT
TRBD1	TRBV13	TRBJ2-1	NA	CASSLEAGGRYNEQFF	TGTGCCAGCAGCTTAGAGGCAGGGGGTAGGTACAATGAGCAGTTCTTC
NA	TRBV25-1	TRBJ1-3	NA	CASTTRSRGNTIYF	TGTGCCAGCACTACTCGCTCTCGGGGAAACACCATATATTTT
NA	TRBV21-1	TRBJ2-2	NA	CASSKYLTAGAENTGELFF	TGTGCCAGCAGCAAATATTTGACCGCAGGGGCAGAGAACACCGGGGAGCTGTTTTTT
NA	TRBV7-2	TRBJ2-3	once	CASSLTSIGTDTQYF	TGTGCCAGCAGCTTAACTTCTATAGGCACAGATACGCAGTATTTT
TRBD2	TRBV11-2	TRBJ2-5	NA	CASSPRLAVPLETQYF	TGTGCCAGCAGCCCCCGACTAGCGGTCCCCCTAGAGACCCAGTACTTC
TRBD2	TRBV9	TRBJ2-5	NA	CASSPSGRAPETQYF	TGTGCCAGCAGCCCGTCCGGGAGGGCCCCAGAGACCCAGTACTTC
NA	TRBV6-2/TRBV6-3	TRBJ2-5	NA	CASSYPDYQETQYF	TGTGCCAGCAGTTACCCGGACTACCAAGAGACCCAGTACTTC
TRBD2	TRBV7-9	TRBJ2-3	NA	CASSLITSGIGDTQYF	TGTGCCAGCAGCTTAATCACTAGCGGGATAGGAGATACGCAGTATTTT
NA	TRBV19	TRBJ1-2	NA	CASSPQGIGYGYTF	TGTGCCAGTAGCCCCCAGGGGATCGGCTATGGCTACACCTTC
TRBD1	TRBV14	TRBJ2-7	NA	CASSLRTGTEQYF	TGTGCCAGCAGCCTTAGGACAGGGACTGAGCAGTACTTC
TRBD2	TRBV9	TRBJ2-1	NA	CASSARVFAGTSGSSSSYNEQFF	TGTGCCAGCAGCGCCAGGGTCTTTGCCGGGACTAGCGGGAGTTCTAGCTCCTACAATGAGCAGTTCTTC
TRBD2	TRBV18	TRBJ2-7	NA	CASSWRGTGEQYF	TGTGCCAGCTCCTGGCGGGGGACGGGCGAGCAGTACTTC
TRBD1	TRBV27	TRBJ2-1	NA	CASRMGRDSGVWNEQFF	TGTGCCAGCAGGATGGGCCGGGACAGTGGAGTGTGGAATGAGCAGTTCTTC
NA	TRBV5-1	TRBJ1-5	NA	CASSLVGGSNQPQHF	TGCGCCAGCAGCTTGGTCGGCGGTAGCAATCAGCCCCAGCATTTT
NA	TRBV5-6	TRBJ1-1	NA	CASSWAGGTTEAFF	TGTGCCAGCAGTTGGGCTGGGGGGACCACTGAAGCTTTCTTT
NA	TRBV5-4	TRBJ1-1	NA	CASSMEGMNTEAFF	TGTGCCAGCAGTATGGAGGGGATGAACACTGAAGCTTTCTTT
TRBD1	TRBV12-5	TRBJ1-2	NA	CASGQGADYGYTF	TGTGCTAGTGGGCAGGGGGCAGACTATGGCTACACCTTC
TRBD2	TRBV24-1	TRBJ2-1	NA	CATSEAGGTYNEQFF	TGTGCCACCAGTGAAGCGGGAGGAACCTACAATGAGCAGTTCTTC